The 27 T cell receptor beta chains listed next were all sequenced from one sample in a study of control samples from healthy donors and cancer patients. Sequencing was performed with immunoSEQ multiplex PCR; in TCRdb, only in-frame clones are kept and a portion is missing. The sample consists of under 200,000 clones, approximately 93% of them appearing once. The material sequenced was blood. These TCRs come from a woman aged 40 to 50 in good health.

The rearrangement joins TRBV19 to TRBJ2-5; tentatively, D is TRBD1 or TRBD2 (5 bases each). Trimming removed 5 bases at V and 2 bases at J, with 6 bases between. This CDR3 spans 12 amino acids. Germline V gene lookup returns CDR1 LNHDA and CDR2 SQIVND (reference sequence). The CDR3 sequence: CASSGGQETQYF. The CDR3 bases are TGTGCCAGTAGTGGGGGACAAGAGACCCAGTACTTC.

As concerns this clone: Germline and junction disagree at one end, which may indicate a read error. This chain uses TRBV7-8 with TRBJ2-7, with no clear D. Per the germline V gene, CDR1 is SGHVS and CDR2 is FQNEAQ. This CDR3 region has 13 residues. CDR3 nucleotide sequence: TGTGCCAGCAGCTTAGCGGCAGGCTATGGAGTGGACTTC. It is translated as CASSLAAGYGVDF.

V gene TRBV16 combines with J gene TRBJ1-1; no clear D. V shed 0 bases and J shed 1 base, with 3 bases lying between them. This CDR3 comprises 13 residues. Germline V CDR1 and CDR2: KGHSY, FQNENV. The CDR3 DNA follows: TGTGCCAGCAGCCAATCAGCGAACACTGAAGCTTTCTTT. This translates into CASSQSANTEAFF.

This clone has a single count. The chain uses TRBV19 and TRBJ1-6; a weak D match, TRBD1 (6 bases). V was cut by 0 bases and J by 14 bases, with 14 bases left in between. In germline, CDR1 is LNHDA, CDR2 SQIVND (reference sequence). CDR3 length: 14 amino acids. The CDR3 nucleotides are TGTGCCAGTAGTATAGATGGGGGCCTGTCAACCCTCCACTTT. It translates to CASSIDGGLSTLHF.

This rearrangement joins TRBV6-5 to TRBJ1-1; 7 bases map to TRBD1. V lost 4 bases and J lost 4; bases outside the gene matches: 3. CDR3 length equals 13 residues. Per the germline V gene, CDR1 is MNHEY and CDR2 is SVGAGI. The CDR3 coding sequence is TGTGCCAGCAGTTCCGGGACAGTCACTGAAGCTTTCTTT. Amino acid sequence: CASSSGTVTEAFF.

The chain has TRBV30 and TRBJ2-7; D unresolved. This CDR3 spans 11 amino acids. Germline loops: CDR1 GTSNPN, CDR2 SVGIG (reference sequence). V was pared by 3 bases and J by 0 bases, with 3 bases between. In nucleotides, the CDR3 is TGTGCCTGGAGGTCCTCCTACGAGCAGTACTTC. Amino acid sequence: CAWRSSYEQYF.

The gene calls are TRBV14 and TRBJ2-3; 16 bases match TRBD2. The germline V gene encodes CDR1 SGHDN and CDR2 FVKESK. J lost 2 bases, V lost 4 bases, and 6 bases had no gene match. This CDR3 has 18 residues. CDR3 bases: TGTGCCAGCAGCCCGGGACTAGCGGGAGGGGCCGACACAGATACGCAGTATTTT. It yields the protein CASSPGLAGGADTDTQYF.

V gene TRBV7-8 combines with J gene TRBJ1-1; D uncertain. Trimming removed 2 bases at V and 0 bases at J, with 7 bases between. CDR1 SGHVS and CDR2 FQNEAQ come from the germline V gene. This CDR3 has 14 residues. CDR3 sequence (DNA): TGTGCCAGCAGCTTACGGAATATGAACACTGAAGCTTTCTTT. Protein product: CASSLRNMNTEAFF. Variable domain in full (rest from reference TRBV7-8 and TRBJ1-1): GAGVSQSPRYKVAKRGQDVALRCDPISGHVSLFWYQQALGQGPEFLTYFQNEAQLDKSGLPSDRFFAERPEGSVSTLKIQRTQQEDSAVYLCASSLRNMNTEAFFGQGTRLTVV.

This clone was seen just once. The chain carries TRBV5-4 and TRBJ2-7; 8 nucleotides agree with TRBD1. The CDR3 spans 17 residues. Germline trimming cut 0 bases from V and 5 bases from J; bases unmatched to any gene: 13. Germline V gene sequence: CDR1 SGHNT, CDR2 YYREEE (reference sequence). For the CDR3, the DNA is TGTGCCAGCAGCTTGGGGAGGACAGGGCGCTTGGGGGACGAGCAGTACTTC. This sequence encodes CASSLGRTGRLGDEQYF. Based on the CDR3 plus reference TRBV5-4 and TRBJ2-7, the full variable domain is ETGVTQSPTHLIKTRGQQVTLRCSSQSGHNTVSWYQQALGQGPQFIFQYYREEENGRGNFPPRFSGLQFPNYSSELNVNALELDDSALYLCASSLGRTGRLGDEQYFGPGTRLTVT.

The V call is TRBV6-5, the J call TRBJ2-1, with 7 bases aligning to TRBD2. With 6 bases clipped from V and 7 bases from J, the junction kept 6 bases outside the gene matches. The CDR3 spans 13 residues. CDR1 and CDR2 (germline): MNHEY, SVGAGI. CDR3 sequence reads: CASRRGSRNEQFF. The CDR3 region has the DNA TGTGCCAGCAGGCGGGGGAGTCGGAATGAGCAGTTCTTC.

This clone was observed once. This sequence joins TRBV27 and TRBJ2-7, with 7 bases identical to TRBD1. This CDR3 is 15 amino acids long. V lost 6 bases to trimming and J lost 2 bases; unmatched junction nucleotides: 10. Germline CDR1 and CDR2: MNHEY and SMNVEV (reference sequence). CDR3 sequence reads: CASSQVQGIPYEQYF. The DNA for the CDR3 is TGTGCCAGCAGCCAAGTACAGGGGATCCCCTACGAGCAGTACTTC.

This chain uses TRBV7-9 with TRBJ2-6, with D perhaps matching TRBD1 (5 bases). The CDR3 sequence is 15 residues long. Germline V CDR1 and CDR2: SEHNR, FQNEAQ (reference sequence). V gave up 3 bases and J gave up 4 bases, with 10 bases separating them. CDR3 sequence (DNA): TGTGCCAGCAGCTTTCAGGGTTCGGGGGCCAACGTCCTGACTTTC. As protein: CASSFQGSGANVLTF.

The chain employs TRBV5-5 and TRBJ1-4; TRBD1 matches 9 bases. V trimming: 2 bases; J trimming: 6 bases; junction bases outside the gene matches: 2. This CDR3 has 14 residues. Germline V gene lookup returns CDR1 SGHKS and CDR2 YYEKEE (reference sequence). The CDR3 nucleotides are TGTGCCAGCAGCTTACAGGGGGCCCATGAAAAACTGTTTTTT. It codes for CASSLQGAHEKLFF.

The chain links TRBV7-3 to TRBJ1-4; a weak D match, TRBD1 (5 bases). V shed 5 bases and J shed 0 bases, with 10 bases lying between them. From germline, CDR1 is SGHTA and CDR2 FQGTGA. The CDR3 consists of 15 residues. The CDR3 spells CASSKTGATNEKLFF. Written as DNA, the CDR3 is TGTGCCAGCAGCAAGACGGGGGCAACTAATGAAAAACTGTTTTTT.

The CDR3 sequence: CASSYSAGNTEAFF. Here the CDR3 DNA reads TGTGCCAGCAGTTACTCGGCAGGGAACACTGAAGCTTTCTTT. The J gene is TRBJ1-1, the V gene TRBV6-6; D gene unclear. The V and J ends lost 0 bases and 1 base respectively, with 6 bases between them. The CDR3 totals 14 residues. Per the germline V gene, CDR1 is MNHNY and CDR2 is SVGAGI (reference sequence).

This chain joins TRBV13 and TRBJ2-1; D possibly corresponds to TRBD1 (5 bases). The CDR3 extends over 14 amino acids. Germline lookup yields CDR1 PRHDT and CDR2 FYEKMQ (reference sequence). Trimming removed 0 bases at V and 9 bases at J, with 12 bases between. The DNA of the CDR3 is TGTGCCAGCAGCTTAGGGCAGGGTCAGGGTGAGCAGTTCTTC. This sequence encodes CASSLGQGQGEQFF.

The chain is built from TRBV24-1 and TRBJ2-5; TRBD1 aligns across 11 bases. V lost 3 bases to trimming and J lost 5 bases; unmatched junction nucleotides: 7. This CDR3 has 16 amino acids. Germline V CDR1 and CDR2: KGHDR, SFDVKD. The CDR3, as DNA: TGTGCCACCAGTGATCCCGGACAGGGGGCCGTGGAGACCCAGTACTTC. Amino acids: CATSDPGQGAVETQYF.

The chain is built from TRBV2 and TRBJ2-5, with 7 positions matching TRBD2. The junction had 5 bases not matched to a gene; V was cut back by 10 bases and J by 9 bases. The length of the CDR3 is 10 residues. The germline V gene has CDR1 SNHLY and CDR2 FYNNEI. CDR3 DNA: TGTGCCACCCAAAGCGGGGCCCAGTACTTC. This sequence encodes CATQSGAQYF.

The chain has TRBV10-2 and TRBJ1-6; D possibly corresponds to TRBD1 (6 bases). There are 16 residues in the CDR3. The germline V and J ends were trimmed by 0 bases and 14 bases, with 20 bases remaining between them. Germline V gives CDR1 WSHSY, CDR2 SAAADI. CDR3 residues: CASSESKGGADIALHF. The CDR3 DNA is TGCGCCAGCAGTGAGTCGAAAGGGGGGGCCGACATCGCCCTCCACTTT.

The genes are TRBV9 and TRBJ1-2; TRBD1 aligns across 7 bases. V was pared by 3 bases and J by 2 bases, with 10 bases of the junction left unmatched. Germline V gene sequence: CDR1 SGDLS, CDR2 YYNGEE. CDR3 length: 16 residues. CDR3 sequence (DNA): TGTGCCAGCAGCGCCTTTACAGGGGTGGACAACTATGGCTACACCTTC. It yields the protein CASSAFTGVDNYGYTF.

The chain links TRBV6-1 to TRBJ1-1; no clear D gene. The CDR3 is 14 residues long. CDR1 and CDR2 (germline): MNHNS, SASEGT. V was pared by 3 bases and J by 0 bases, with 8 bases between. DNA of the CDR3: TGTGCCAGCAGTGATGTAGAAGTGAACACTGAAGCTTTCTTT. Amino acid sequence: CASSDVEVNTEAFF.

CDR3 residues: CASSQDPTGADTQYF. CDR3 nucleotides: TGCGCCAGCAGCCAAGATCCAACAGGGGCAGATACGCAGTATTTT. This rearrangement joins TRBV4-3 to TRBJ2-3; 7 nucleotides align to TRBD1. CDR3 length equals 15 residues. J gave up 4 bases and V 0 bases, and 4 bases lay outside the gene matches. Germline CDR1 reads LGHNA; CDR2 reads YSLEER.

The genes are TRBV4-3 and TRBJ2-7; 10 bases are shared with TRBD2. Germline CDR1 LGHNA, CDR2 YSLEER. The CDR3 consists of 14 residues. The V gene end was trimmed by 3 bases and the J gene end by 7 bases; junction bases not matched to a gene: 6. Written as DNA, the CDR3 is TGCGCCAGCAGCCATCTAGCGGGAGCGGGTGAGCAGTACTTC. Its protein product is CASSHLAGAGEQYF.

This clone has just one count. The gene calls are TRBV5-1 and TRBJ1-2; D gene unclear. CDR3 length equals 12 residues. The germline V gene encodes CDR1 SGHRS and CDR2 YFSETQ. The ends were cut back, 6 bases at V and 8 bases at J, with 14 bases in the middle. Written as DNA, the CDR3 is TGCGCCAGCACCGGTGGGGTTAACGGCTACACCTTC. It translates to CASTGGVNGYTF.

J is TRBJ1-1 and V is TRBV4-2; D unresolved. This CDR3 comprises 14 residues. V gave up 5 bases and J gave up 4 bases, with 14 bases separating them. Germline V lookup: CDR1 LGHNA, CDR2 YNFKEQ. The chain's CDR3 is CASSFFGWGTEAFF. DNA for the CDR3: TGTGCCAGCAGCTTTTTCGGGTGGGGCACTGAAGCTTTCTTT.

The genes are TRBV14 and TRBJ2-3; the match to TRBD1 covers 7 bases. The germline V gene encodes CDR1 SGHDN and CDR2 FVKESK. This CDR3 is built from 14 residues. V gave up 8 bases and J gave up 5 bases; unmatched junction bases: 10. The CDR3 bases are TGTGCCAGCTTCCGAAGACAGGGTGGAGATACGCAGTATTTT. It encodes CASFRRQGGDTQYF.

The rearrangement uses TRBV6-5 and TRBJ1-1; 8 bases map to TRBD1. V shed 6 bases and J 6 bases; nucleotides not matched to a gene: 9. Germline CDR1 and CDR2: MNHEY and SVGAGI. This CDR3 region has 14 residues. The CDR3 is CASRDRAIDPEAFF. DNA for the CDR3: TGTGCCAGCAGGGACAGGGCCATCGACCCTGAAGCTTTCTTT.